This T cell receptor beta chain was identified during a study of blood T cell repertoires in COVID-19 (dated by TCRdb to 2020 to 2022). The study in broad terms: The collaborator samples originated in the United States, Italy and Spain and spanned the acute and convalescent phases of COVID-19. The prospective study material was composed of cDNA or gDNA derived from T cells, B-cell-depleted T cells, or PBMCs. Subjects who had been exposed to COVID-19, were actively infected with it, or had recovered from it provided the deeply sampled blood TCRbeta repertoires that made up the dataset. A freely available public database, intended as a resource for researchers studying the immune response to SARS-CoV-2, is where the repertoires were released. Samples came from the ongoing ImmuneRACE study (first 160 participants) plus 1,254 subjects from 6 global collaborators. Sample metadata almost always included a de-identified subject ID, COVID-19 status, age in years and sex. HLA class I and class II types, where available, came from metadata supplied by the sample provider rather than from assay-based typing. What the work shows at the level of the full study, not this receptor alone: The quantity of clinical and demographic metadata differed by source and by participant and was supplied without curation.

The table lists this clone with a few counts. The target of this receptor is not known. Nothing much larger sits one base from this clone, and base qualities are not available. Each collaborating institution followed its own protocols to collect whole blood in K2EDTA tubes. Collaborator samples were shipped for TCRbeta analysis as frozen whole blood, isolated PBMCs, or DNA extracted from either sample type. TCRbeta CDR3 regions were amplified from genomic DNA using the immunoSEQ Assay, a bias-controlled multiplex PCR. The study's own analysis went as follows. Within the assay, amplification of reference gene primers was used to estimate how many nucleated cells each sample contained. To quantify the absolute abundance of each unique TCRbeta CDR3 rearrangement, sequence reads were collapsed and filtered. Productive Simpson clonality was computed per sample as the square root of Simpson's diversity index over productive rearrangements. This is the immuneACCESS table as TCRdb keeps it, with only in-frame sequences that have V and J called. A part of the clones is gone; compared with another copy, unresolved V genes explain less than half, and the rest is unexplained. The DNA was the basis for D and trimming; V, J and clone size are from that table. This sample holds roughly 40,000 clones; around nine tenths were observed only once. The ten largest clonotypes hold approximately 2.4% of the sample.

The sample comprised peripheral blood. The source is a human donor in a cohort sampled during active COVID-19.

The CDR3 sequence is CASSNQGGTGGLNTGELFF. The DNA reads TGTGCCAGCAGCAACCAAGGTGGGACAGGGGGTCTGAACACCGGGGAGCTGTTTTTT. The rearrangement joined TRBV7-9 to TRBJ2-2; 11 junctional bases match TRBD1. There are 19 amino acids in the CDR3, from cysteine to phenylalanine inclusive. Just CDR3 DNA is preserved here, 57 bases in frame from base 1. The V end gives up 5 bases and the J end 1 base, leaving 12 bases in the junction not matched to a gene. CDR1 and CDR2 were assigned from the germline V gene (reference sequence) as SEHNR and FQNEAQ.